The clone carrying this T cell receptor (beta chain) showed up many times. Its antigen is as yet unknown. TCRdb called the 5' RACE reads again in MiXCR, with one record for every CDR3 protein. The table lists over 300,000 distinct CDR3 sequences, 20% to 25% of them singletons. This entry belongs to a study of T-cell memory formation after mild COVID-19. Study-level findings and limits: Some clones that responded were present in memory (sampled pre-infection), which suggests cross-reactive memory joined. Nothing showed for sure that second-wave clones peaking on day 37 were SARS-CoV-2 specific. Clones contracting day 15 to 85 were balanced CD4/CD8; later expanders leaned CD4+. Among contracting clones, CD4+ were mainly CM/EM and CD8+ enriched in EMRA.

The J segment lost 2 bases and the V segment lost 5 bases, leaving 1 base of the junction unmatched. Germline V gives CDR1 SNHLY, CDR2 FYNNEI. The CDR3 length is 13 residues. The receptor comes from a man aged 18 to 30 who had mild COVID-19 (a few samples of this study predate the infection). Cell type and time point are not known. Sequencing was carried out using PBMCs or a T cell subset sorted from them (not recorded which). The J gene is TRBJ2-7, the V gene TRBV2, with 9 bases aligning to TRBD1. The CDR3 nucleotides are TGTGCCAGCAGTAGACAGGGGGCCTACGAGCAGTACTTC. This encodes CASSRQGAYEQYF. The full variable domain, with the rest looked up from reference TRBV2 and TRBJ2-7, is EPEVTQTPSHQVTQMGQEVILRCVPISNHLYFYWYRQILGQKVEFLVSFYNNEISEKSEIFDDQFSVERPDGSNFTLKIRSTKLEDSAMYFCASSRQGAYEQYFGPGTRLTVT.